These T cell receptor beta chains were read from a single sample in a study of control samples from healthy donors and cancer patients. Here immunoSEQ multiplex PCR was the method, and the copy in TCRdb shows in-frame clones only, minus some. The table has approximately 150,000 clones, around 94% seen once. Sample: blood. Source of these receptors: a woman in her late teens or twenties in good health. Each CDR3 is given with its conserved first and last residue.

v_gene | CDR3aa
TRBV24-1 | CATASDRGSAEAFF
TRBV11-2 | CASDPGTHAPHEQFF
TRBV6-2/TRBV6-3 | CASSYVQGSISGGLSNQPQHF
TRBV11-1 | CASSLVVSNTEAFF
TRBV19 | CASSVGVTDTQYF
TRBV7-9 | CASSNRQGAPGNTEAFF
TRBV25-1 | CASSEYGGNTIYF
TRBV6-5 | CASRKTGRETDTQYF
TRBV28 | CASSFWDRQKRETQYF
TRBV6-5 | CASIPTGRQPQHF
TRBV28 | CASSLKGTSGSYEQYF
TRBV19 | CASSTLLGGANYGYTF
TRBV10-2 | CASSEPWMNTEAFF
TRBV5-6 | CASSLVRLASYNEQFF